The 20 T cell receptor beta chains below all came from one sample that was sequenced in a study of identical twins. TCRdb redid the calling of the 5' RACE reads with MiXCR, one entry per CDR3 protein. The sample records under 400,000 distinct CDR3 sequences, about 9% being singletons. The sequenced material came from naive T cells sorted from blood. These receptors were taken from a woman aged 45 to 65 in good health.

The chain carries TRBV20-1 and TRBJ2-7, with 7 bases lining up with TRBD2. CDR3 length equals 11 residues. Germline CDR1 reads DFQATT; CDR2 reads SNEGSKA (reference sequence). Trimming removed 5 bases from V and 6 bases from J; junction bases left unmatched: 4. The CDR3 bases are TGCAGTGCTCGGAGGGAGGGCGAGCAGTACTTC. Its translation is CSARREGEQYF.

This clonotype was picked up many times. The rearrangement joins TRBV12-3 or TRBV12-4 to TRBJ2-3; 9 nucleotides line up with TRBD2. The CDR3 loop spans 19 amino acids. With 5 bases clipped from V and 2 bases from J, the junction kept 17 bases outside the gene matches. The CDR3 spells CASSKATPWASGITDTQYF. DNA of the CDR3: TGTGCCAGCAGTAAGGCTACCCCCTGGGCTAGCGGGATCACAGATACGCAGTATTTT.

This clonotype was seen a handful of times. The CDR3 bases are TGTGCCAGCAGTGCCCAAGACAGAGAGACCCAGTACTTC. Translated: CASSAQDRETQYF. The J gene is TRBJ2-5, the V gene TRBV6-1; D may be TRBD1 (5 bases). Trimming cost V 4 bases and J 4 bases, with 10 bases left between them. This CDR3 spans 13 amino acids. CDR1 MNHNS and CDR2 SASEGT come from the germline V gene.

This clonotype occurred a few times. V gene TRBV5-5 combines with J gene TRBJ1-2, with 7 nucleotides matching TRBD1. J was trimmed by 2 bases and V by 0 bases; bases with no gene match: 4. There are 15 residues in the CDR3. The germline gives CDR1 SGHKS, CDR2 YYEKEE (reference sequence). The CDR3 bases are TGTGCCAGCAGCTTGGCAGGGGGAGGAAACTATGGCTACACCTTC. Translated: CASSLAGGGNYGYTF.

The CDR3 reads CACYDGEQFF. The DNA of the CDR3 is TGTGCCTGCTATGACGGTGAGCAGTTCTTC. The chain uses TRBV30 and TRBJ2-1; D uncertain. Trimming shortened V by 6 bases and J by 9 bases, and 9 bases separated the two germline ends. Germline values: CDR1 GTSNPN, CDR2 SVGIG (reference sequence). The CDR3 contains 10 residues.

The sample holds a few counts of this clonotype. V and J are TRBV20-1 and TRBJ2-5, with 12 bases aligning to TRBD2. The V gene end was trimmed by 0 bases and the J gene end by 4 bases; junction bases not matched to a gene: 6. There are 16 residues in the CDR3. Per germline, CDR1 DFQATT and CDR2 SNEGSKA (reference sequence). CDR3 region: CSARDTTSGSRETQYF. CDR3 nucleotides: TGCAGTGCTAGAGACACGACTAGCGGGAGCAGAGAGACCCAGTACTTC.

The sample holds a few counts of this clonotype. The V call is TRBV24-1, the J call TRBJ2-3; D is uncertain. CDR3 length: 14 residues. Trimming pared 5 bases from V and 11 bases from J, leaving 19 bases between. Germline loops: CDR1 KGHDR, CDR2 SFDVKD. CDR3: CATSAAAPGYGQYF. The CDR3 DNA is TGTGCCACCAGTGCGGCAGCCCCAGGATACGGGCAGTATTTT.

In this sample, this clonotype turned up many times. The CDR3 DNA reads as TGTGCCAGCAGTTTACTCGGGGGTTCAGGGGAGCTGTTTTTT. Translating it yields CASSLLGGSGELFF. V gene TRBV27 combines with J gene TRBJ2-2; a possible D gene is TRBD2 (6 bases). With 2 bases removed from V and 8 bases from J, the gap between germline ends came to 12 bases. This CDR3 is built from 14 residues. Germline CDR1 MNHEY, CDR2 SMNVEV (reference sequence).

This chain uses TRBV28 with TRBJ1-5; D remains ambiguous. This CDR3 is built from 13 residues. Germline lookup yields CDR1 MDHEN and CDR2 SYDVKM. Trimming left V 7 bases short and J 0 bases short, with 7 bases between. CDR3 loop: CASNSLSNQPQHF. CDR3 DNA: TGTGCCAGCAACAGCCTTAGCAATCAGCCCCAGCATTTT. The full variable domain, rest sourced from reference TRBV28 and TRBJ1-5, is DVKVTQSSRYLVKRTGEKVFLECVQDMDHENMFWYRQDPGLGLRLIYFSYDVKMKEKGDIPEGYSVSREKKERFSLILESASTNQTSMYLCASNSLSNQPQHFGDGTRLSIL.

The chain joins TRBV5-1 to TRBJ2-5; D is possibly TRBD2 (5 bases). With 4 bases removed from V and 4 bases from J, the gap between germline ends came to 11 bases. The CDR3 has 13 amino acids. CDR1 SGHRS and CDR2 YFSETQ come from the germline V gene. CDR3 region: CASSVMAGETQYF. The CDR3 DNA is TGCGCCAGCAGCGTCATGGCGGGAGAGACCCAGTACTTC.

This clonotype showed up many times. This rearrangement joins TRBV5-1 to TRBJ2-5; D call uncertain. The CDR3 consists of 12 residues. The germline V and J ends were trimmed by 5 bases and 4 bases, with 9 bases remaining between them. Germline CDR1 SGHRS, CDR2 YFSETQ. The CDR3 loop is CASSRGGETQYF. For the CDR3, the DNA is TGCGCCAGCAGTCGAGGTGGAGAGACCCAGTACTTC.

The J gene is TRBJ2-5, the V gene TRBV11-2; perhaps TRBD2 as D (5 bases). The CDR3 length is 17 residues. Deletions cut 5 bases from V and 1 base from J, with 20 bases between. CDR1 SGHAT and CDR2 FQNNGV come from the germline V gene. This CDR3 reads CASSPRGSGAIQETQYF. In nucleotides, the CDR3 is TGTGCCAGCAGCCCTCGAGGGAGCGGAGCTATCCAAGAGACCCAGTACTTC.

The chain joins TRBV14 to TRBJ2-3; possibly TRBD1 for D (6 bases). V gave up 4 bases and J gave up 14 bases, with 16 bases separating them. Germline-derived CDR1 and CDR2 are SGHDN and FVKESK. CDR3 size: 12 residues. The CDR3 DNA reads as TGTGCCAGCAGCCTTGACAGCCAGGGGCCGTATTTT. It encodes CASSLDSQGPYF.

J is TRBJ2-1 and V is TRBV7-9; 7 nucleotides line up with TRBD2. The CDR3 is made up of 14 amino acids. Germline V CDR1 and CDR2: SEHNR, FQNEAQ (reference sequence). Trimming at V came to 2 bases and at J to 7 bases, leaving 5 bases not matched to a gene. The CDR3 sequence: CASSLSGGSNEQFF. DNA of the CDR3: TGTGCCAGCAGCTTAAGCGGCGGGAGTAATGAGCAGTTCTTC.

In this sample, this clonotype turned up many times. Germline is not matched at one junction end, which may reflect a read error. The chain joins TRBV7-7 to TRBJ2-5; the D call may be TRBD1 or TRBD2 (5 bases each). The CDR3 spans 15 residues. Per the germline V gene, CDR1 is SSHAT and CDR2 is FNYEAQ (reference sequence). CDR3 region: CASSTEPGHQETQYF. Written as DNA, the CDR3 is TGTGCTAGCAGCACTGAACCGGGACACCAAGAGACCCAGTACTTC.

This CDR3 is CSARNSRSYNEQFF. The CDR3, as DNA: TGCAGTGCCCGAAACAGTCGCTCCTACAATGAGCAGTTCTTC. This chain connects TRBV20-1 to TRBJ2-1; D unclear. CDR1 and CDR2 (germline): DFQATT, SNEGSKA (reference sequence). This CDR3 comprises 14 residues. Trimming pared 6 bases from V and 0 bases from J, leaving 12 bases between.

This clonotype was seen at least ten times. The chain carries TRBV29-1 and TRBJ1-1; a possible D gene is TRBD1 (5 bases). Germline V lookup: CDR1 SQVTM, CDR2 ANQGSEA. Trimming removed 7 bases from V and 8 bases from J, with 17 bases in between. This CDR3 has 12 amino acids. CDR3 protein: CSGYRGGAEAFF. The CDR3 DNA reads TGCAGCGGGTATCGTGGTGGGGCCGAAGCTTTCTTT.

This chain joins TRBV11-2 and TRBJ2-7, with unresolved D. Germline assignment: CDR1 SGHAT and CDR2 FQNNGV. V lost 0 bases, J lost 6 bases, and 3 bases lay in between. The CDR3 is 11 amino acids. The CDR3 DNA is TGTGCCAGCAGCTTAGATCTCGAGCAGTACGTC. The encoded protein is CASSLDLEQYV.

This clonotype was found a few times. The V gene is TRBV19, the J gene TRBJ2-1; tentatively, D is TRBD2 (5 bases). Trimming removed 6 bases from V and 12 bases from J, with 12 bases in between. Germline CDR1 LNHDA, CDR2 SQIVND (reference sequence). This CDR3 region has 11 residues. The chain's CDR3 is CASSTTSRQFF. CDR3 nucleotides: TGTGCCAGTAGCACCACTAGTAGGCAGTTCTTC.

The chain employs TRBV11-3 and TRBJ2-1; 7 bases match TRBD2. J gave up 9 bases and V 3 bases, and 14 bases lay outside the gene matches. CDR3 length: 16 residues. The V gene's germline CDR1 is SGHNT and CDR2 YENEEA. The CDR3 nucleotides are TGTGCCAGCAGCTTCGTCGCGGGAGCAAGGTACGGTGAGCAGTTCTTC. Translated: CASSFVAGARYGEQFF.